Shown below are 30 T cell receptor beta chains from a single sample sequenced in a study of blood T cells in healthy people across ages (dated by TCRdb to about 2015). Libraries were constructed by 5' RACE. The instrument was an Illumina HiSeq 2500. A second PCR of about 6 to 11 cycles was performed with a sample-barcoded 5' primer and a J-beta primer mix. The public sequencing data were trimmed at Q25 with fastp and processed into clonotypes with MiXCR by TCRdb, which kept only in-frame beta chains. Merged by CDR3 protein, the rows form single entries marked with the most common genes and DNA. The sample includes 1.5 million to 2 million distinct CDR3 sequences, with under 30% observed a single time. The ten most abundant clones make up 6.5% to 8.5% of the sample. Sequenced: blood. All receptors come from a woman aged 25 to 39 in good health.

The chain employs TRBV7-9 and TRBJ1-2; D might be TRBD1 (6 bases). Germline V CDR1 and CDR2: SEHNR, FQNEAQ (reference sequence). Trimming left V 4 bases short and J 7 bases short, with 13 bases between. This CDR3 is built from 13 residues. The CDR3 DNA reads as TGTGCCAGCAGCTCACCCAGACAGGCTGGCTACACCTTC. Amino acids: CASSSPRQAGYTF.

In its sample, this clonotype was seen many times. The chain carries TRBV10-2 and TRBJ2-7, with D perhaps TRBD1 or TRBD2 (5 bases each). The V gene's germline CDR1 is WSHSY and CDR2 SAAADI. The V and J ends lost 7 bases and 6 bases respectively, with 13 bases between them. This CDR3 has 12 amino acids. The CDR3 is CASKGLAPEQYF. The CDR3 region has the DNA TGCGCCAGCAAGGGGCTAGCTCCCGAGCAGTACTTC.

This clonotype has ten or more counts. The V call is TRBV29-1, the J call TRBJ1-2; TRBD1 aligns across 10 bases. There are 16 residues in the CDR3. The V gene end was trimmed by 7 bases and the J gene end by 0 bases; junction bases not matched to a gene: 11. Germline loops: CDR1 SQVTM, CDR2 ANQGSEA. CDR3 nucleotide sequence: TGCAGCGCCCACAGGACAGGGGGATCAGCTAACTATGGCTACACCTTC. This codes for CSAHRTGGSANYGYTF.

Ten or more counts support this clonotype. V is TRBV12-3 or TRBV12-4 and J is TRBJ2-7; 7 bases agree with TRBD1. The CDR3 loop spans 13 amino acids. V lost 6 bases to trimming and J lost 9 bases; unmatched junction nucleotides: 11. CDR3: CASRAGTAFRQYF. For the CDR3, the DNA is TGTGCCAGCAGAGCCGGGACAGCCTTTCGGCAGTACTTC.

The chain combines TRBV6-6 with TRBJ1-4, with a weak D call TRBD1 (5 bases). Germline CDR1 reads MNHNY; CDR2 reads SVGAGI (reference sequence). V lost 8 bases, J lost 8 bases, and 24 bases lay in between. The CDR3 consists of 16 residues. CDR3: CASRDHITGAGEKLFF. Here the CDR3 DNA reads TGTGCCAGCCGGGACCACATTACTGGGGCGGGGGAAAAACTGTTTTTT.

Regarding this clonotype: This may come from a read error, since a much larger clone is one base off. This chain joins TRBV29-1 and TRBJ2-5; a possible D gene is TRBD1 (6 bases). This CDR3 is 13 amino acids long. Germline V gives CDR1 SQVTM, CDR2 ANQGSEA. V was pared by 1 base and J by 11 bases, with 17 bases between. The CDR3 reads CSVEGTALYGQYF. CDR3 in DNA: TGCAGCGTTGAAGGGACAGCCCTATACGGGCAGTACTTC.

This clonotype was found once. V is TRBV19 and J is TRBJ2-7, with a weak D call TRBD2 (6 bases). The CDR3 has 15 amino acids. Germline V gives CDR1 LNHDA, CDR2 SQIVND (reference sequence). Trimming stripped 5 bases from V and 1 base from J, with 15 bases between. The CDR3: CASSDKAGRSYEQYF. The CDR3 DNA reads TGTGCCAGTAGTGACAAGGCGGGAAGATCCTACGAGCAGTACTTC.

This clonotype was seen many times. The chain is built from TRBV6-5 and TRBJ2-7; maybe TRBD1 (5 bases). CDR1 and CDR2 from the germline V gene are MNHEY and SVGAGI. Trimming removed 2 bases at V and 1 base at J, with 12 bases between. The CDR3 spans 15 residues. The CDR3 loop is CASSYRGHVSYEQYF. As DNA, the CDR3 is TGTGCCAGCAGTTACCGAGGACATGTATCCTACGAGCAGTACTTC.

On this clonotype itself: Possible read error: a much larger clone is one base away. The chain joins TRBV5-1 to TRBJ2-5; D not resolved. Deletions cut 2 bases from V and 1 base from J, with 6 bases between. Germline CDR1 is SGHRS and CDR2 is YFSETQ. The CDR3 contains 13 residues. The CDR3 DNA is TGCGCCAGCAGCTTTTACAGCCAAGAGACCCAGTACTTC. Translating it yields CASSFYSQETQYF. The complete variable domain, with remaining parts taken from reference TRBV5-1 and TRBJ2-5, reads KAGVTQTPRYLIKTRGQQVTLSCSPISGHRSVSWYQQTPGQGLQFLFEYFSETQRNKGNFPGRFSGRQFSNSRSEMNVSTLELGDSALYLCASSFYSQETQYFGPGTRLLVL.

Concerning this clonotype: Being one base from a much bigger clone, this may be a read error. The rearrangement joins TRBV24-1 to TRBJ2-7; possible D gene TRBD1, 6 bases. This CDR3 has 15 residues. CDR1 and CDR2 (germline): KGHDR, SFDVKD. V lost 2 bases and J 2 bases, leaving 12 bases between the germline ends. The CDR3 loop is CATSDSGTNTYEQYV. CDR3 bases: TGTGCCACCAGTGATTCCGGGACAAATACCTACGAGCAGTACGTC.

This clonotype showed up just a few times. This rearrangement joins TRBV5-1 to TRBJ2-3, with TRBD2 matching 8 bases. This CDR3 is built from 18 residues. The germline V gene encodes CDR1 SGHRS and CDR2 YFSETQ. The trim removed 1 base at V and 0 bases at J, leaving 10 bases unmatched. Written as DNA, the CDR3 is TGCGCCAGCAGCTTGCCTGTAGCGGGGATAGCTAGCACAGATACGCAGTATTTT. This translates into CASSLPVAGIASTDTQYF.

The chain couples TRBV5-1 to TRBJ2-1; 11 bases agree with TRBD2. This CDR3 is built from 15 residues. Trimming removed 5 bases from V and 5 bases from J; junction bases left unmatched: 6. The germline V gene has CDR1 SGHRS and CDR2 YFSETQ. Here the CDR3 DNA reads TGCGCCAGCAGAACTACTAGCGGGGGCGACAATGAGCAGTTCTTC. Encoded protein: CASRTTSGGDNEQFF. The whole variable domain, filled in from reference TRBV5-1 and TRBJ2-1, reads KAGVTQTPRYLIKTRGQQVTLSCSPISGHRSVSWYQQTPGQGLQFLFEYFSETQRNKGNFPGRFSGRQFSNSRSEMNVSTLELGDSALYLCASRTTSGGDNEQFFGPGTRLTVL.

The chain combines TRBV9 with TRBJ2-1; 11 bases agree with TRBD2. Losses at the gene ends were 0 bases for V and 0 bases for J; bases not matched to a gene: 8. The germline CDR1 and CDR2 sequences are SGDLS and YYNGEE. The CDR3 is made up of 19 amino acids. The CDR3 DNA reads TGTGCCAGCAGCGTAGAGAGACTAGCGGGGTTTAGCTCCTACAATGAGCAGTTCTTC. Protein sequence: CASSVERLAGFSSYNEQFF.

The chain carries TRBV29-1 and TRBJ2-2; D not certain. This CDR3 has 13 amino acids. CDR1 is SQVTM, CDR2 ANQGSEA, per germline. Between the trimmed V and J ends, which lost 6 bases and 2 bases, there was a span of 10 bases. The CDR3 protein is CSVTVLNTGELFF. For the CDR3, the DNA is TGCAGCGTAACGGTTTTAAACACCGGGGAGCTGTTTTTT.

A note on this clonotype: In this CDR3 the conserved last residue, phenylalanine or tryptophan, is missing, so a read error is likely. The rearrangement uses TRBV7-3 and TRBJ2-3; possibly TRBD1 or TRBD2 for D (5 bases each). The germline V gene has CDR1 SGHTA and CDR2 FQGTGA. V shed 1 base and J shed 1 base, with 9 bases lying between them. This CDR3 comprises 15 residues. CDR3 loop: CASSLSTGRTDTQYV. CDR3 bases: TGTGCCAGCAGCTTAAGTACGGGGCGCACAGATACGCAGTATGTT.

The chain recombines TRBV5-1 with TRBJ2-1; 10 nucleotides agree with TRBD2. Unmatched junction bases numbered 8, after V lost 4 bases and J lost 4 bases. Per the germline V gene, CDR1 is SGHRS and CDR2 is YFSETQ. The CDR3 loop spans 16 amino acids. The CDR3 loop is CASSLELAGFYNEQFF. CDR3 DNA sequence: TGCGCCAGCAGCCTAGAACTAGCGGGGTTTTACAATGAGCAGTTCTTC.

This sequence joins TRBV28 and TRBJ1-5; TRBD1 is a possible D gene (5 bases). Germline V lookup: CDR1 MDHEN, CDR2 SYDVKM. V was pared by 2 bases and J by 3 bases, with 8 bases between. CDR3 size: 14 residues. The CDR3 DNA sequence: TGTGCCAGCAGTTTAAGGGGTATCAATCAGCCCCAGCATTTT. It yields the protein CASSLRGINQPQHF.

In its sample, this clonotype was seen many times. The DNA for the CDR3 is TGTGCCAGCAGTCCCGACAGGGCAGCTAACTATGGCTACACCTTC. It codes for CASSPDRAANYGYTF. V and J are TRBV12-3 or TRBV12-4 and TRBJ1-2; TRBD1 agrees at 7 bases. The CDR3 sequence is 15 residues long. V shed 5 bases, J shed 0 bases, and the junction held 6 bases outside the gene matches.

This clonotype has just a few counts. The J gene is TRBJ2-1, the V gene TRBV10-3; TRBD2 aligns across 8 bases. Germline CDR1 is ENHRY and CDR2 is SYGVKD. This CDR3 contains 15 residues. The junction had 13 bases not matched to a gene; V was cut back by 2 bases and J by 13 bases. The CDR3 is CAISERSGGASYQFF. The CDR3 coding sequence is TGTGCCATCAGTGAGCGGAGCGGGGGTGCAAGCTATCAGTTCTTC.

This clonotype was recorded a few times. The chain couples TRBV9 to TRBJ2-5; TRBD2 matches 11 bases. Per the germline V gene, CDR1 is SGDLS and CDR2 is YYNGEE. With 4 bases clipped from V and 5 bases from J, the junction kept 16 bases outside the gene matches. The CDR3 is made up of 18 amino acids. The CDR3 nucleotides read TGTGCCAGCAGCCCGGGGGCTAGCGGGGGGCCATCCGGGGAGACCCAGTACTTC. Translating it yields CASSPGASGGPSGETQYF.

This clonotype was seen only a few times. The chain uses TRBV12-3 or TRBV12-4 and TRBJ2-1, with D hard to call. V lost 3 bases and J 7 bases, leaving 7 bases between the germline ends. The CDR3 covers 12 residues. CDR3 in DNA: TGTGCCAGCAGTTTGAGGTGGAATGAGCAGTTCTTC. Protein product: CASSLRWNEQFF.

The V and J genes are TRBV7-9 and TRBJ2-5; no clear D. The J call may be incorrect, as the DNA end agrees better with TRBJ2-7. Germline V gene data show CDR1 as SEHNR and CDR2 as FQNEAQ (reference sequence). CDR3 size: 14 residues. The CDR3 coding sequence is TGTGCCAGCAGCTCTTTGACTGTGAAGGCCGAGCAGTACTTC. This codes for CASSSLTVKAEQYF.

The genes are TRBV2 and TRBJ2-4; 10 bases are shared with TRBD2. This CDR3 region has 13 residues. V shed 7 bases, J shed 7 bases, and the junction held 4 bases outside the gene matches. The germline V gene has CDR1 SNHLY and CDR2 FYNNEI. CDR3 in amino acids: CASKLAGSNIQYF. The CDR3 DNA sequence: TGTGCCAGCAAACTAGCGGGGTCGAACATTCAGTACTTC.

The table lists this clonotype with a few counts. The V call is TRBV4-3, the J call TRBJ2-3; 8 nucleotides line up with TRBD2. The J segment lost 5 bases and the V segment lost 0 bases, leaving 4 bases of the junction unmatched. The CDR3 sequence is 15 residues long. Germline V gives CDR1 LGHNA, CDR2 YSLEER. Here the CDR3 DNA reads TGCGCCAGCAGCCAAGATTCCAGCGGGAGAGATACGCAGTATTTT. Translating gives CASSQDSSGRDTQYF.

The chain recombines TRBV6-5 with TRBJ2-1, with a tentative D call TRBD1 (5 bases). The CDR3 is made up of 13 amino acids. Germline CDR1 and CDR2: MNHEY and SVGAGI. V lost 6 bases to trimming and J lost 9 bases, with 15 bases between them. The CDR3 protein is CASRQSRAGEQFF. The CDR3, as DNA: TGTGCCAGCAGACAAAGCAGGGCTGGTGAGCAGTTCTTC.

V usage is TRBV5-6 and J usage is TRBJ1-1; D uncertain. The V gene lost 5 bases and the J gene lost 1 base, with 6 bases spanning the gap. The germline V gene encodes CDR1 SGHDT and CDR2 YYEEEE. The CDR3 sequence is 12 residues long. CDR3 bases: TGTGCCAGCAGATGGGGGAACACTGAAGCTTTCTTT. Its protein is CASRWGNTEAFF.

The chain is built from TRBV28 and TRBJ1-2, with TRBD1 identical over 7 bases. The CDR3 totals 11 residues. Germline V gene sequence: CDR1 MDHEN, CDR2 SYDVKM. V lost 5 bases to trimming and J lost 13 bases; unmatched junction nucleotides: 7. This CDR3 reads CASSLGDSPTF. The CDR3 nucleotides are TGTGCCAGCAGTCTAGGGGACAGTCCCACCTTC.

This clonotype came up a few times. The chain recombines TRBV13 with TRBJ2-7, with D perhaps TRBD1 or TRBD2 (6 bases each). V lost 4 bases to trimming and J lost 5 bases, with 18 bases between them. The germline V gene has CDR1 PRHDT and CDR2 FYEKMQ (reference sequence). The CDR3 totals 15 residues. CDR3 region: CASSSRDSGGHEQYF. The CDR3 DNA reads TGTGCCAGCAGCTCTCGGGACTCCGGGGGCCACGAGCAGTACTTC.

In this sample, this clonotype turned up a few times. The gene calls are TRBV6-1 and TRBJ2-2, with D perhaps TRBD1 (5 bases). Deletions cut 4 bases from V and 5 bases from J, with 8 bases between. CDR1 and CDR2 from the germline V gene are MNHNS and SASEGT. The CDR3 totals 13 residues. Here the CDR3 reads CASSVYRTGELFF. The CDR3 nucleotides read TGTGCCAGCAGTGTATACAGGACCGGGGAGCTGTTTTTT.

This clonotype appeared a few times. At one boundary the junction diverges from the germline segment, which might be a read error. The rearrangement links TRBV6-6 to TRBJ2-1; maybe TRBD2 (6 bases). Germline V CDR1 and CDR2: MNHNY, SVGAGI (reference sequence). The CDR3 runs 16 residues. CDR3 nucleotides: TGTGTCAGCAGTTACGGGACTGCGCCTTCCTACAATGAGCAGTTCTTC. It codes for CVSSYGTAPSYNEQFF.